A selection of T cell receptor beta chains follows, all from one sample in a study of T cells expressing NK-cell markers. TCRdb reprocessed the 5' RACE reads and reports one entry per CDR3 protein, with no DNA. Its clone listing holds about 260,000 distinct CDR3 sequences. The sequenced sample was blood T cells: a sorted CD56 or NKG2C T cell subset, CD4+ or CD8+ T cells, or bulk PBMC T cells (not recorded which). The source is a man younger than 35 in good health. The CDR3 runs from the conserved cysteine through the conserved F or W.

j_gene | v_gene | CDR3aa
TRBJ2-5 | TRBV12-3/TRBV12-4 | CASSLALQFPSETQYF
TRBJ2-5 | TRBV20-1 | CSARTSGRAQQETQYF
TRBJ2-7 | TRBV27 | CASSKQRGLASYEQYF
TRBJ1-1 | TRBV14 | CASSQGGITEAFF
TRBJ1-5 | TRBV6-1 | CASSRTGRTYSNQPQHF
TRBJ2-3 | TRBV12-3/TRBV12-4 | CASRGLATSTDTQYF
TRBJ2-3 | TRBV2 | CASTLMVDTQYF
TRBJ2-1 | TRBV29-1 | CSVLAGFEQFF
TRBJ2-5 | TRBV5-4 | CASSPIGGTETQYF
TRBJ2-2 | TRBV20-1 | CSASRPGLAIGELFF
TRBJ2-4 | TRBV11-3 | CASSFYGRTKNIQYF
TRBJ2-2 | TRBV3-1 | CASSQDPLGRGTGELFF
TRBJ2-2 | TRBV20-1 | CSARDLQGWDTGELFF
TRBJ2-2 | TRBV11-3 | CASSQGANTGELFF
TRBJ2-7 | TRBV12-3/TRBV12-4 | CASSLRGPDEQYF
TRBJ1-6 | TRBV5-1 | CASSFGTGGNSPLHF
TRBJ1-5 | TRBV6-1 | CASSGQGWQPQHF
TRBJ1-5 | TRBV20-1 | CSAEEGQGNQPQHF
TRBJ2-3 | TRBV11-3 | CASSTRQGKDTQYF
TRBJ2-1 | TRBV4-3 | CASSRTRLAGGRYNEQFF
TRBJ1-5 | TRBV28 | CASRGGPSNQPQHF
TRBJ1-2 | TRBV7-2 | CASSLALGTGALVCTF
TRBJ2-7 | TRBV12-3/TRBV12-4 | CASSHPGQRIEQYF